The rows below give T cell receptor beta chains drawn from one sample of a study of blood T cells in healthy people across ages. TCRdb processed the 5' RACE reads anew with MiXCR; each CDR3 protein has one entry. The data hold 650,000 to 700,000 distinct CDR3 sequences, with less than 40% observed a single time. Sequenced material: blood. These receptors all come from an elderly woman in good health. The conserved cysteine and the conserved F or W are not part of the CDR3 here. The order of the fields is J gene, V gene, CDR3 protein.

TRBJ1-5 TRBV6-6 ASSPTGPMEPQH
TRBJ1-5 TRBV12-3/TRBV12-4 ASSSGQAYQPQH
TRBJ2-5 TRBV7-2 ASSQPTEETQY
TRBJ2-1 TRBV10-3 AISGGGGPAGEQF
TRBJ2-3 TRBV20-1 SARDAGLRGDTQY
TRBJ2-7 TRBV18 ASSRETTGVEQY
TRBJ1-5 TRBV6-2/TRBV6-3 ASIDRGGQPQH
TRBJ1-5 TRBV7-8 ASSSGNRGQPQH
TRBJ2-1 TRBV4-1 ASSQDQWTSGAGEQF
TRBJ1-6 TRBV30 AWSPLPEVNSPLH
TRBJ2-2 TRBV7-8 ASSPRGPRTGELF
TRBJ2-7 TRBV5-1 ASSFLTGDSYEQY
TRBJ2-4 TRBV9 ASSGLGENIQY
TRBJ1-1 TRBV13 ASSLGPRPNTEAF
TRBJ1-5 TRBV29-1 SVESPEQPQH
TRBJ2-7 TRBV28 ATTRPGQSFYEQY
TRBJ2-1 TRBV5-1 ASSFDGAVGNEQF
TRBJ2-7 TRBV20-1 SAPRGSAREQY
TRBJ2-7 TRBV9 ASSARAGQPYEQY
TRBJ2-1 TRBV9 ASSVVAGEQF
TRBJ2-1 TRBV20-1 SARRRKSSNYNEQF
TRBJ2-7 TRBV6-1 ASVVEGESSYEQY
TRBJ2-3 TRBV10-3 AIRDPKVTDTQY
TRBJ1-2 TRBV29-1 SVGGTGGGYT
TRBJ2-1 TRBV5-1 ASSLTSGGGRSYNEQF
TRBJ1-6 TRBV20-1 SATSGRGWLRSDNSPLH
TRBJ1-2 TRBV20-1 SGLGYSLGNGYT
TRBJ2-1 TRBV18 ASSPQRGVYNEQF
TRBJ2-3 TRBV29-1 SAAASLSTDTQY
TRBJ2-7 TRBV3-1 ASSPFGTRLEQY
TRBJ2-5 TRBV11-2 ASSPLGQEETQY
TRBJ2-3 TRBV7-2 ASSSFLSTDTQY
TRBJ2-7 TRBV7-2 ASSFRDRDYEQY
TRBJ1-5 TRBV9 ASSVRDNQPQH
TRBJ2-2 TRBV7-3 ASSPLQVGPTGELF
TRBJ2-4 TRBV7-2 ASSLSASGGAENIQY
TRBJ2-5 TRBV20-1 STSPVTSGVILGEQY
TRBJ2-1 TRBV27 ASRIGRTSGVNEQF
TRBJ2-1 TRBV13 ASSSGLAGGRYNEQF
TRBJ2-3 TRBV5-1 ASSWGGGSDTQY
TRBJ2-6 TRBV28 ASTGSSGANVLT
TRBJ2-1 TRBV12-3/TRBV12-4 ASSLLNDKYNEQF
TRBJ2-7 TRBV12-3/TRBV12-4 ASSLETGLEQY
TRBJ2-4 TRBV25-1 ASSEGEGGRDIQY
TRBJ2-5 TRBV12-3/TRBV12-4 ASSLSDRDVETQY
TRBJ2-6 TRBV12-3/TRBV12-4 ASRLGQGQAGANVLT
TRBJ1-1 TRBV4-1 ASSQDGNTKNTEAF
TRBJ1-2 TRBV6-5 ASSQHGGGGQLGYT
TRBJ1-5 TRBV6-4 ASSVLRMRTAKPQH
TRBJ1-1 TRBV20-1 SGRPGQAKAF
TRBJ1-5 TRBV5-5 ASSGGPGQGVIGNQPQH
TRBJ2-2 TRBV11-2 ASSFSPGELF
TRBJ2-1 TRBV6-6 ASSYVGGAIDEQF
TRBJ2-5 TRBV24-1 ATCRGQETQY
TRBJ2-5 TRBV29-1 SGARGGEETQY
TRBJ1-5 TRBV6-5 ASSLSSPRSYSNQPQH
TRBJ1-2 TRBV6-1 ASSEAQAYYGYT